This T cell receptor (beta chain) was retrieved from a study of T cells after yellow fever vaccination. Points from the study as a whole: Most clones from primary vaccination resurfaced after the booster (approximately 97% CD4, around 90% CD8). It was the secondary response that reached its peak faster, day 5 versus 15, but it was weaker.

Worth noting for this clonotype: Antigen unknown.

CDR3 length: 12 residues. V was pared by 10 bases and J by 12 bases, with 19 bases between. The germline V gene has CDR1 MDHEN and CDR2 SYDVKM. Template switching with 5'RACE generated the TCR cDNA and added a universal primer site and UMIs. One entry per CDR3 protein results from TCRdb running MiXCR on the 5' RACE reads. The table records more than 350,000 distinct CDR3 sequences, under 14% of them present only once. This receptor was identified in a young man who received the YFV17D yellow fever vaccine. The chain uses TRBV28 and TRBJ2-1; no definite D call. The input for sequencing was PBMCs, taken on the day of the first yellow fever vaccination. This chain's CDR3 is CAMGPGFVWQFF. The CDR3 bases are TGTGCCATGGGCCCTGGGTTCGTCTGGCAGTTCTTC.